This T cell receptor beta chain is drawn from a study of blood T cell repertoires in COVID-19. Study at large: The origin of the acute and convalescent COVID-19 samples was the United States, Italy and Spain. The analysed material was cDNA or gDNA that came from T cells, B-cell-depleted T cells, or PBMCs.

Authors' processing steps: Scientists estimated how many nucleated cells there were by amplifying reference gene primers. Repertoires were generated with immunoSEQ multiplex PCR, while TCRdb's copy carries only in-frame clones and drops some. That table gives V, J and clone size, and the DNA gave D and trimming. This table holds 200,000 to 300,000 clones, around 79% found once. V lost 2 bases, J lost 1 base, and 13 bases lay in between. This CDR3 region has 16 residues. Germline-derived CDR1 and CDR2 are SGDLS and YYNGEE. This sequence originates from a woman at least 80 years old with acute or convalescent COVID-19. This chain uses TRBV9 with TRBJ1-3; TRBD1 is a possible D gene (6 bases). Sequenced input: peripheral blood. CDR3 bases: TGTGCCAGCAGCGTGGGGGCGGGTGGATCTGGAAACACCATATATTTT. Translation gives CASSVGAGGSGNTIYF. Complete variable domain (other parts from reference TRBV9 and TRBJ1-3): DSGVTQTPKHLITATGQRVTLRCSPRSGDLSVYWYQQSLDQGLQFLIQYYNGEERAKGNILERFSAQQFPDLHSELNLSSLELGDSALYFCASSVGAGGSGNTIYFGEGSWLTVV.